One sample yielded the 21 T cell receptor beta chains listed below, sequenced in a study of control samples from healthy donors and cancer patients. Measured with immunoSEQ multiplex PCR; TCRdb has only the in-frame clones, and not every one. The sample carries 75,000 to 90,000 clones, approximately 91% recorded once. The sequenced material came from blood. These receptors came from a man aged 45 to 65 in good health.

This chain uses TRBV18 with TRBJ2-7; perhaps TRBD1 as D (6 bases). With 2 bases removed from V and 3 bases from J, the gap between germline ends came to 11 bases. This CDR3 region has 14 residues. Germline CDR1 and CDR2: KGHSH and LQKENI. The CDR3 DNA follows: TGTGCCAGCTCACCATCGTCAGGGGTCTACGAGCAGTACTTC. This encodes CASSPSSGVYEQYF.

Turning to this clone: Other nucleotide sequences in the sample specify the same CDR3. V gene TRBV19 combines with J gene TRBJ2-1, with D perhaps TRBD2 (6 bases). Looked up from germline, CDR1 is LNHDA and CDR2 is SQIVND (reference sequence). CDR3 length: 15 residues. Trimming pared 5 bases from V and 0 bases from J, leaving 11 bases between. The CDR3 bases are TGTGCCAGTAGTTCCCCCGGGGGCTCCTACAATGAGCAGTTCTTC. Translation gives CASSSPGGSYNEQFF.

The chain couples TRBV4-2 to TRBJ2-7; D gene unclear. Trimming pared 4 bases from V and 2 bases from J, leaving 12 bases between. Germline values: CDR1 LGHNA, CDR2 YNFKEQ. This CDR3 contains 14 residues. CDR3 sequence reads: CASSPSEEAYEQYF. CDR3 nucleotide sequence: TGTGCCAGCAGCCCGAGTGAGGAAGCCTACGAGCAGTACTTC.

CDR3 sequence reads: CASSQQGASTDTQYF. CDR3 nucleotide sequence: TGTGCCAGCTCACAACAGGGGGCTAGCACAGATACGCAGTATTTT. The gene calls are TRBV18 and TRBJ2-3, with 9 bases lining up with TRBD1. The CDR3 is made up of 15 amino acids. J gave up 0 bases and V 4 bases, and 2 bases lay outside the gene matches. CDR1 KGHSH and CDR2 LQKENI come from the germline V gene.

The J gene is TRBJ1-3, the V gene TRBV15, with 9 bases fitting TRBD1. The V gene's germline CDR1 is LNHNV and CDR2 YYDKDF (reference sequence). The CDR3 is made up of 16 amino acids. Trimming removed 1 base from V and 2 bases from J; junction bases left unmatched: 3. The CDR3 sequence: CATSRAGTGTGNTIYF. The CDR3 DNA is TGTGCCACCAGCAGAGCCGGGACAGGGACTGGAAACACCATATATTTT.

J is TRBJ2-1 and V is TRBV27; 11 nucleotides match TRBD2. The CDR3 loop spans 14 amino acids. In germline, CDR1 is MNHEY, CDR2 SMNVEV (reference sequence). The V gene end was trimmed by 8 bases and the J gene end by 5 bases; junction bases not matched to a gene: 5. The CDR3 spells CASLLAGGHNEQFF. The CDR3 nucleotides read TGTGCCAGCTTATTAGCGGGGGGGCACAATGAGCAGTTCTTC.

The V gene is TRBV5-4, the J gene TRBJ1-2; D may be TRBD1 (5 bases). This CDR3 is 13 amino acids long. With 0 bases removed from V and 6 bases from J, the gap between germline ends came to 9 bases. Germline V gives CDR1 SGHNT, CDR2 YYREEE (reference sequence). CDR3 in amino acids: CASSLAGTDGYTF. The CDR3 coding sequence is TGTGCCAGCAGCTTGGCAGGGACGGATGGCTACACCTTC.

The chain couples TRBV6-2 or TRBV6-3 to TRBJ1-1, with a weak D call TRBD1 (6 bases). The germline gives CDR1 MNHEY, CDR2 SVGEGT. There are 18 residues in the CDR3. Trimming left V 0 bases short and J 6 bases short, with 23 bases between. CDR3 loop: CASSYSIRTGHFNAEAFF. In DNA, the CDR3 is TGTGCCAGCAGTTACTCGATACGTACAGGGCATTTCAATGCTGAAGCTTTCTTT.

The chain links TRBV3-1 (or the pseudogene TRBV3-2) to TRBJ2-3; D may be TRBD1 or TRBD2 (6 bases each). The CDR3 runs 15 residues. Germline V gene lookup returns CDR1 LGHDT and CDR2 YNNKEL (reference sequence). V was shortened by 4 bases and J by 1 base, with 12 bases between the two germline ends. Here the CDR3 reads CASSPRGDGTDTQYF. CDR3 sequence (DNA): TGTGCCAGCAGCCCAAGGGGGGACGGCACAGATACGCAGTATTTT.

The V and J genes are TRBV5-6 and TRBJ2-5; a weak D match, TRBD2 (6 bases). Germline V CDR1 and CDR2: SGHDT, YYEEEE. V was pared by 0 bases and J by 3 bases, with 6 bases between. The CDR3 is made up of 13 amino acids. The CDR3 coding sequence is TGTGCCAGCAGCTTGGGGAGGGAAGAGACCCAGTACTTC. This encodes CASSLGREETQYF. Full variable domain (missing parts from reference TRBV5-6 and TRBJ2-5): DAGVTQSPTHLIKTRGQQVTLRCSPKSGHDTVSWYQQALGQGPQFIFQYYEEEERQRGNFPDRFSGHQFPNYSSELNVNALLLGDSALYLCASSLGREETQYFGPGTRLLVL.

CDR3 nucleotides: TGCAGCGTTGAAGTTCCGGGCAGTCCCACCTACGAGCAGTACTTC. Protein: CSVEVPGSPTYEQYF. The rearrangement uses TRBV29-1 and TRBJ2-7; D remains ambiguous. Trimming removed 1 base at V and 2 bases at J, with 15 bases between. CDR1 is SQVTM, CDR2 ANQGSEA, per germline. The CDR3 totals 15 residues.

The CDR3 loop is CASSFMDSRSTNEKLFF. The CDR3 DNA follows: TGCGCCAGCAGCTTCATGGACAGCCGATCAACTAATGAAAAACTGTTTTTT. This chain uses TRBV5-1 with TRBJ1-4, with D possibly matching TRBD1 (6 bases). Per germline, CDR1 SGHRS and CDR2 YFSETQ. This CDR3 comprises 17 residues. V lost 2 bases to trimming and J lost 0 bases, with 14 bases between them.

The CDR3 DNA reads TGTGCCAGCAGCTCGGGGAGGGTCGGCTATGGCTACACCTTC. As protein: CASSSGRVGYGYTF. V and J are TRBV14 and TRBJ1-2; D unresolved. V lost 5 bases to trimming and J lost 4 bases, with 14 bases between them. Germline V lookup: CDR1 SGHDN, CDR2 FVKESK. This CDR3 has 14 amino acids. Supplemented by reference TRBV14 and TRBJ1-2, the full variable domain reads EAGVTQFPSHSVIEKGQTVTLRCDPISGHDNLYWYRRVMGKEIKFLLHFVKESKQDESGMPNNRFLAERTGGTYSTLKVQPAELEDSGVYFCASSSGRVGYGYTFGSGTRLTVV.

The V gene is TRBV2, the J gene TRBJ1-2; D gene ambiguous. The germline V and J ends were trimmed by 5 bases and 6 bases, with 16 bases remaining between them. CDR1 is SNHLY and CDR2 is FYNNEI in the germline V gene. CDR3 size: 14 residues. CDR3 amino acids: CASSIPGTVNGYTF. The CDR3 DNA follows: TGTGCCAGCAGTATTCCGGGCACAGTTAATGGCTACACCTTC.

V gene TRBV9 combines with J gene TRBJ2-5; TRBD2 agrees at 12 bases. Losses at the gene ends were 3 bases for V and 8 bases for J; bases not matched to a gene: 8. This CDR3 contains 15 residues. Germline values: CDR1 SGDLS, CDR2 YYNGEE. CDR3 in amino acids: CASSASGGAYDTQYF. The CDR3 region has the DNA TGTGCCAGCAGCGCTAGCGGGGGGGCTTATGATACCCAGTACTTC.

This chain uses TRBV30 with TRBJ2-5; TRBD1 or TRBD2 may be the D gene (6 bases each). This CDR3 has 14 amino acids. The germline CDR1 and CDR2 sequences are GTSNPN and SVGIG (reference sequence). V shed 4 bases and J shed 5 bases, with 17 bases lying between them. The CDR3 sequence is CAWTPWSGAETQYF. The CDR3 DNA is TGTGCCTGGACCCCGTGGTCGGGGGCTGAGACCCAGTACTTC.

This clone has just one count. The chain joins TRBV11-2 to TRBJ1-2; tentative D call: TRBD1 (5 bases). The CDR3 totals 15 residues. Germline CDR1 and CDR2: SGHAT and FQNNGV. V was shortened by 4 bases and J by 8 bases, with 20 bases between the two germline ends. CDR3 amino acids: CASSSLGDRRRGYTF. The CDR3 DNA reads TGTGCCAGCAGCTCGCTTGGGGACCGAAGAAGGGGCTACACCTTC.

J is TRBJ2-3 and V is TRBV6-5; D possibly corresponds to TRBD1 (6 bases). V gave up 8 bases and J gave up 4 bases, with 10 bases separating them. The germline V gene encodes CDR1 MNHEY and CDR2 SVGAGI. The CDR3 runs to 12 residues. CDR3 nucleotide sequence: TGTGCCAGCCAGGGGAACTCAGATACGCAGTATTTT. Translated, it gives CASQGNSDTQYF.

The chain has TRBV19 and TRBJ2-3, with TRBD1 identical over 10 bases. This CDR3 region has 18 residues. After removal of 5 bases from V and 4 bases from J, the junction contained 15 bases not matched to a gene. Germline V gene sequence: CDR1 LNHDA, CDR2 SQIVND (reference sequence). CDR3 amino acids: CASSPLPGQGLGADTQYF. CDR3 in DNA: TGTGCCAGTAGTCCCCTCCCGGGACAGGGGTTGGGTGCAGATACGCAGTATTTT.

This clone was detected only once. The DNA of the CDR3 is TGTGCCAGTAGTCCCCGAATACTCTACGAGCAGTACTTC. Protein product: CASSPRILYEQYF. The chain uses TRBV19 and TRBJ2-7; D call uncertain. This CDR3 contains 13 residues. Looked up from germline, CDR1 is LNHDA and CDR2 is SQIVND (reference sequence). Trimming shortened V by 5 bases and J by 3 bases, and 11 bases separated the two germline ends.

The chain couples TRBV6-5 to TRBJ2-7, with TRBD1 matching over 7 bases. This CDR3 has 14 residues. Per germline, CDR1 MNHEY and CDR2 SVGAGI. V lost 0 bases to trimming and J lost 4 bases; unmatched junction nucleotides: 3. The CDR3 protein is CASSYSSTGYEQYF. Here the CDR3 DNA reads TGTGCCAGCAGTTACTCCTCGACAGGGTACGAGCAGTACTTC.